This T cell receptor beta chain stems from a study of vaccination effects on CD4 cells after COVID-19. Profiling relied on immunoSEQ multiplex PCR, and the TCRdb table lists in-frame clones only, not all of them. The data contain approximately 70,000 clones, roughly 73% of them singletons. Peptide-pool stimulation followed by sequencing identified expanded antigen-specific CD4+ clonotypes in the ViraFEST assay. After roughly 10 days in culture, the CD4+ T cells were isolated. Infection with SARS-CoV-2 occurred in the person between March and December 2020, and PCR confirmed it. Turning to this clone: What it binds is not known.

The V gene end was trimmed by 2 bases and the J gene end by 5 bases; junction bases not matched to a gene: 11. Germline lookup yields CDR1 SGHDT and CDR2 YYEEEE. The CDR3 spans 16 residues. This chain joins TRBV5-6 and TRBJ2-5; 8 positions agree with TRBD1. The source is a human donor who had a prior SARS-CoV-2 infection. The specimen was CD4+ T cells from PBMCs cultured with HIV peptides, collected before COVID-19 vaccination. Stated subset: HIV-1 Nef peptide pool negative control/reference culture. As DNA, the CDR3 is TGTGCCAGCAGCTTAAGCGGACAGGGAGGTATGGAGACCCAGTACTTC. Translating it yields CASSLSGQGGMETQYF.